This T cell receptor (beta chain) is drawn from a study of spatial heterogeneity in lung cancer (dated 2019 in TCRdb). Describing the broader study: Donors were 72 patients with early-stage, untreated non-small cell lung cancer from the lung TRACERx cohort. TCR repertoire features were related to nonsynonymous mutation counts determined by whole-exome sequencing of tumor tissue. Follow-up PBMC samples were sequenced whenever available, and the median time to follow-up was about 24 months after resection. In the raw uncorrected reads, each unique combination of TCR and UMI appeared more than ten times on average. TCR alpha and beta repertoires were quantitatively compared across multiple tumor regions, matched nontumor lung and blood in non-small cell lung cancer. More beta-chain than alpha-chain transcripts were consistently detected, likely reflecting higher beta-chain transcript abundance. At surgery, both alpha and beta chains were TCR-sequenced in fewer than 250 tumor regions, about 61 matched nontumor lung samples and some 56 PBMC samples.

Summary of the overall study and its limitations: Ubiquitous expanded tumor TCRs showed up in blood more often at tumor resection than at routine follow-up. Additional single-cell paired TCR alpha and beta sequencing was considered necessary to confirm, at a functional level, the hypothesis that regional TCRs recognize regional mutations. Only 14 patients were included in the comparisons of baseline and follow-up blood repertoires.

This sample's time point label indicates: blood at routine non-recurrence follow-up after resection. Whole RNA extracted from tumor and nontumor lung tissue, or from cryopreserved PBMC samples, was used for TCR sequencing without cell sorting. A patient was chosen for TCR sequencing only when enough RNA was available from at least two tumor regions. Receptor libraries were prepared by 5' RACE. TCRdb records NextSeq 500 as the sequencer. The TCR library protocol attached a unique molecular identifier to each TCR cDNA molecule to allow correction of PCR and sequencing errors. Under the source paper's analysis protocol: TCR identification, UMI-based error correction and CDR3 extraction were performed with Decombinator tools. TCRs above a frequency of 2 per 1,000, corresponding to the top 1% of the tumor frequency distribution, were defined as expanded. Rényi diversity was computed with the R vegan package after subsampling each repertoire 100 times to 5,000 TCRs. CDR3 similarity networks were constructed using string-kernel similarity of amino acid triplets, with links drawn between CDR3s whose pairwise similarity was above 0.82. The public reads were quality trimmed at Q25 with fastp and then assembled into clones with MiXCR by TCRdb, keeping productive beta chains. Each record represents a unique CDR3 protein, reported with the most common genes and DNA among its rows. TCRdb's processing, not the authors', yielded these V and J calls. This sample has 25,000 to 30,000 distinct CDR3 sequences in its table, and approximately 6% of those were observed once. The ten largest clones represent 20% to 25% of the sample.

A word on this clonotype: No antigen is known for it. No much larger clone is present one base from it, and per-base qualities are unavailable.

V is cut by 3 bases and J by 0 bases, and the space between the germline ends is 13 bases. From the cysteine up to the phenylalanine, the CDR3 has a length of 16 residues. CDR3 DNA is the only sequence kept; it has 48 bases, read in frame from the first base. The germline V gene gives CDR1 as LGHNA and CDR2 as YSLEER. The sequence links TRBV4-3 to TRBJ2-3, with an unclear D gene assignment. This TCR derives from a male donor with early-stage non-small cell lung cancer. Source: PBMCs, taken at follow-up. This receptor has the CDR3 CASSQQPMPSTDTQYF. The DNA sequence follows: TGCGCCAGCAGCCAGCAACCCATGCCCAGCACAGATACGCAGTATTTT.